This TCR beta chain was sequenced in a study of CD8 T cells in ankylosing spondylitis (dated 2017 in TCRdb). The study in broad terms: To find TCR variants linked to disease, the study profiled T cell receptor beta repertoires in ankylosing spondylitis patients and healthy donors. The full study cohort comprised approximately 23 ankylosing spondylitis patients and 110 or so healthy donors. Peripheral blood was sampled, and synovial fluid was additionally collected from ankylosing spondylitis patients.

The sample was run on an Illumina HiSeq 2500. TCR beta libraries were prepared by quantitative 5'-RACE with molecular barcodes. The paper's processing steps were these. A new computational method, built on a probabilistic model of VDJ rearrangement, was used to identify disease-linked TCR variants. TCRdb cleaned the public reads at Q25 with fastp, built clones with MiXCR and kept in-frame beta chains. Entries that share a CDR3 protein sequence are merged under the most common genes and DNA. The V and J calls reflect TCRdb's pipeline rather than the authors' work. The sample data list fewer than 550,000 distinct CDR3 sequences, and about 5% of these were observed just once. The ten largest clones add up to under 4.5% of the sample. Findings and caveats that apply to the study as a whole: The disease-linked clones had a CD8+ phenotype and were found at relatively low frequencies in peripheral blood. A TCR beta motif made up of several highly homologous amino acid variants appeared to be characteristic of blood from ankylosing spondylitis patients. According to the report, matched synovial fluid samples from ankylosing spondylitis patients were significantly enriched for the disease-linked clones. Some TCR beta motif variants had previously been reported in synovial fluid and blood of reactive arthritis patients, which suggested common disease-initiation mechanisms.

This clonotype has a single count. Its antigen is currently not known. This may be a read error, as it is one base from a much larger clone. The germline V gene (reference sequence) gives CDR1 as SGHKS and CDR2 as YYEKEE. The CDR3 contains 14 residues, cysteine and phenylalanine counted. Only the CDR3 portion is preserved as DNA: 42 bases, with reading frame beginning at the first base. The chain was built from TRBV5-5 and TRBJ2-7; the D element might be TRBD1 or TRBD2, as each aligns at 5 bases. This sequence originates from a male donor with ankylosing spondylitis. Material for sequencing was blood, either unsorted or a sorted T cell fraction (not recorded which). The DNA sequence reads TGTGCCAGCAGCTGGGGGAGTGCGGCCTACGAGAAGTACTTC. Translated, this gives CASSWGSAAYEKYF.